These 5 T cell receptor beta chains were sequenced from one sample in a study of CD8 T cells in ankylosing spondylitis. A single record per CDR3 protein comes from TCRdb applying MiXCR to the 5' RACE reads. The sample lists some 220,000 distinct CDR3 sequences; just under 7.5% were seen once. Their antigens are not known. General study results and limits: Seven or eight highly homologous variants formed a TCR beta motif that appeared characteristic of ankylosing spondylitis blood.

The specimen was blood, either unsorted or a sorted T cell fraction (not recorded which). These receptors all come from a male donor with ankylosing spondylitis.

In its sample, this clonotype was seen many times. V usage is TRBV3-1 and J usage is TRBJ2-3; unclear D gene. This CDR3 has 17 amino acids. V lost 3 bases and J lost 2, with 18 bases in between. Germline V CDR1 and CDR2: LGHDT, YNNKEL (reference sequence). CDR3 amino acids: CASSQTMSREDTDTQYF. The CDR3, as DNA: TGTGCCAGCAGCCAGACGATGTCAAGGGAAGACACAGATACGCAGTATTTT.

The CDR3 loop reads CASSARRDSYNEQFF. DNA of the CDR3: TGTGCCAGCAGCGCACGCCGGGACTCCTACAATGAGCAGTTCTTC. The chain combines TRBV7-8 with TRBJ2-1; TRBD2 is a possible D gene (5 bases). The CDR3 totals 15 residues. Trimming stripped 5 bases from V and 0 bases from J, with 11 bases between. From germline, CDR1 is SGHVS and CDR2 FQNEAQ.

This clonotype was detected ten times or more. The rearrangement links TRBV27 to TRBJ1-2, with 9 bases lining up with TRBD1. Trimming cost V 4 bases and J 7 bases; bases outside gene matches: 4. The CDR3 contains 13 residues. The germline V gene has CDR1 MNHEY and CDR2 SMNVEV (reference sequence). CDR3 in amino acids: CASSSQGAGGYTF. The CDR3 bases are TGTGCCAGCAGTTCACAGGGGGCTGGTGGCTACACCTTC.

This clonotype was observed at least ten times. This rearrangement joins TRBV6-2 or TRBV6-3 to TRBJ1-1, with TRBD1 matching over 7 bases. With 1 base clipped from V and 1 base from J, the junction kept 6 bases outside the gene matches. CDR3 length: 16 amino acids. Germline assignment: CDR1 MNHEY and CDR2 SVGEGT. CDR3 in amino acids: CASSYFPTGKNTEAFF. The CDR3 DNA is TGTGCCAGCAGTTACTTTCCGACAGGGAAGAACACTGAAGCTTTCTTT.

In this sample, this clonotype turned up a few times. V gene TRBV6-1 combines with J gene TRBJ1-1; TRBD1 might be the D (5 bases). CDR3 length equals 13 residues. Germline CDR1 MNHNS, CDR2 SASEGT. The V gene lost 4 bases and the J gene lost 3 bases, with 9 bases spanning the gap. The CDR3 loop is CASSAQGYTEAFF. DNA for the CDR3: TGTGCCAGCAGTGCGCAGGGTTACACTGAAGCTTTCTTT.